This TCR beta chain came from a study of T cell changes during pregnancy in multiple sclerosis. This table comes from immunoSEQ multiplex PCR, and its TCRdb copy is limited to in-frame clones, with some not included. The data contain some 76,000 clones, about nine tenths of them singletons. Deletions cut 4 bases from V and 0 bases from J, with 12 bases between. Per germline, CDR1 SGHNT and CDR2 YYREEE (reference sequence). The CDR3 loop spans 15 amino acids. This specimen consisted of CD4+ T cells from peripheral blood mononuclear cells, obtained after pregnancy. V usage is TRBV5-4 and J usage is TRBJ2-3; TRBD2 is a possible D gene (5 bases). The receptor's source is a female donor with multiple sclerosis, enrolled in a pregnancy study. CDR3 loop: CASSPYGVSTDTQYF. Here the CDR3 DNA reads TGTGCCAGCAGCCCGTACGGGGTGAGCACAGATACGCAGTATTTT.